Listed below are T cell receptor beta chains from one sample, sequenced in a study of T cell repertoires in aging, cancer and after chemotherapy. TCRdb itself ran the multiplex PCR reads through MiXCR, one entry per CDR3 protein. The sample consists of under 10,000 distinct CDR3 sequences, approximately 54% of them appearing once. Sequenced material: blood. Source of these receptors: a human donor in good health. CDR3s include the opening cysteine and the closing phenylalanine or tryptophan. D genes are given only for firm matches. Clone size is given for some rows only: seen once, a few or many times, or a class if the clone is expanded.

NA,TRBV19,TRBJ1-5,NA,TGTGCCAGTAGGTGGACAAACCAGCCCCAGCATTTT,CASRWTNQPQHF
NA,TRBV19,TRBJ1-2,few,TGTGCCAGTACCACGCTGGGAGGGGTTAAGGGCTACACCTTC,CASTTLGGVKGYTF
NA,TRBV20-1,TRBJ2-3,NA,TGCAGTGCTGAAGTAGCGGAGAGGGTATTTGATACGCAGTATTTT,CSAEVAERVFDTQYF
NA,TRBV29-1,TRBJ1-4,NA,TGCAGCGTTCGGGGTGTACGTAATGAAAAACTGTTTTTT,CSVRGVRNEKLFF
NA,TRBV12-3/TRBV12-4,TRBJ1-3,NA,TGTGCCAGCAGTTTTATCGGAAACACCATATATTTT,CASSFIGNTIYF
NA,TRBV5-6,TRBJ2-7,NA,TGTGCCAGCAGCTTAGGAGGGGCCAGCTCCTACGAGCAGTACTTT,CASSLGGASSYEQYF
NA,TRBV7-6,TRBJ2-5,few,TGTGCCAGCAGCTTAGGGGGTAGAGAGACCCAGTACTTC,CASSLGGRETQYF
NA,TRBV6-1,TRBJ1-6,NA,TGTGCCAGCAGTACTAGAGGGGAGGATGGAAATTCACCCCTCCACTTT,CASSTRGEDGNSPLHF
TRBD2,TRBV19,TRBJ2-7,few,TGTGCCAGTAAAGCGCTAGCGGGAGGGACCTACGAGCAGTACTTC,CASKALAGGTYEQYF
NA,TRBV27,TRBJ2-7,NA,TGTGCCAGCAGTTACGGGGGCGGTGCCTCCGAGCAGTACTTC,CASSYGGGASEQYF